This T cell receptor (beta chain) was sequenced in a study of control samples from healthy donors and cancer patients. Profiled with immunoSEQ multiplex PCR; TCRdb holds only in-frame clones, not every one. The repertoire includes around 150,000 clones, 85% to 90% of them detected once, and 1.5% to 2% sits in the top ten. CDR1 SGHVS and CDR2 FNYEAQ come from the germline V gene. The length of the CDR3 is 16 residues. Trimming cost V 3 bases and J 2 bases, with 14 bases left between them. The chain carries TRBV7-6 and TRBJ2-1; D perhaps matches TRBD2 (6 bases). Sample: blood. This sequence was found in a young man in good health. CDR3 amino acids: CASSFYTGGAYNEQFF. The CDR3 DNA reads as TGTGCCAGCAGCTTCTATACCGGGGGAGCCTACAATGAGCAGTTCTTC.